These T cell receptor beta chains were read from a single sample in a study of spatial heterogeneity in lung cancer. One entry per CDR3 protein, called by TCRdb with MiXCR from the 5' RACE reads. Of some 110,000 distinct CDR3 sequences listed, 10% to 15% are singletons. This specimen was PBMCs, taken at follow-up. All receptors come from a male donor with early-stage non-small cell lung cancer. The CDR3 runs from the conserved cysteine through the conserved F or W. Fields, in order: V gene, D gene, J gene, clone size, CDR3 protein, CDR3 DNA. D genes are given only for firm matches. The size of a clone is reported for some rows only, either as once, few or many, or as a class for expanded clones.

v_call: TRBV9
d_call: -
j_call: TRBJ2-4
clone_size: few
cdr3_aa: CASSSGQNIQYF
cdr3_nt: TGTGCCAGCAGCTCAGGACAAAACATTCAGTACTTC

v_call: TRBV28
d_call: TRBD2
j_call: TRBJ2-1
clone_size: few
cdr3_aa: CASSFLAGGLSSYNEQFF
cdr3_nt: TGTGCCAGCAGTTTCCTGGCGGGGGGACTGAGCTCCTACAATGAGCAGTTCTTC

v_call: TRBV5-1
d_call: -
j_call: TRBJ1-6
clone_size: many
cdr3_aa: CASSLEGRYNSPLHF
cdr3_nt: TGCGCCAGCAGCCTCGAAGGACGGTATAATTCACCCCTCCACTTT

v_call: TRBV24-1
d_call: -
j_call: TRBJ2-3
clone_size: few
cdr3_aa: CATSDFTRTDTQYF
cdr3_nt: TGTGCCACCAGTGATTTTACTAGGACAGATACGCAGTATTTT

v_call: TRBV3-1
d_call: TRBD1
j_call: TRBJ1-2
clone_size: many
cdr3_aa: CASSRPGQGAHGYTF
cdr3_nt: TGTGCCAGCAGCCGCCCGGGACAGGGGGCGCATGGCTACACCTTC

v_call: TRBV9
d_call: -
j_call: TRBJ2-1
clone_size: many
cdr3_aa: CASSVVGTRSNEQFF
cdr3_nt: TGTGCCAGCAGCGTAGTCGGGACACGAAGCAATGAGCAGTTCTTC

v_call: TRBV2
d_call: TRBD1
j_call: TRBJ1-2
clone_size: few
cdr3_aa: CASNPLVRDRRKYNGYTF
cdr3_nt: TGTGCCAGCAACCCTCTTGTGCGGGACAGGAGGAAGTACAATGGCTACACCTTC

v_call: TRBV27
d_call: TRBD1
j_call: TRBJ1-2
clone_size: -
cdr3_aa: CASSLEDRGLTNYGYTF
cdr3_nt: TGTGCCAGCAGTTTAGAGGACAGGGGGCTAACTAACTATGGCTACACCTTC

v_call: TRBV3-1
d_call: -
j_call: TRBJ2-7
clone_size: -
cdr3_aa: CASSSRSEQYF
cdr3_nt: TGTGCCAGCAGCTCGAGGAGCGAGCAGTACTTC

v_call: TRBV5-1
d_call: TRBD2
j_call: TRBJ2-1
clone_size: -
cdr3_aa: CASSFGAGNGEQFF
cdr3_nt: TGCGCCAGCAGCTTCGGAGCGGGGAATGGTGAGCAGTTCTTC